The 9 T cell receptor beta chains given below trace back to one sample, sequenced in a study of blood T cells in healthy people across ages (dated by TCRdb to between 2014 and 2016). Libraries were prepared through 5' RACE. Reads for this sample came from an Illumina HiSeq 2500. A second PCR of about 6 to 11 cycles was performed with a sample-barcoded 5' primer and a J-beta primer mix. The public reads were reprocessed in TCRdb via fastp at Q25 and MiXCR, keeping in-frame beta chains. One record per CDR3 amino acid sequence lists the most common genes and DNA. The sample yields 1.5 million to 2 million distinct CDR3 sequences; 34% were counted once. The top ten clones comprise around 11% of the sample. The sample consisted of blood. These TCRs come from a woman in her thirties in good health.

The chain links TRBV2 to TRBJ1-1, with D unresolved. This CDR3 comprises 14 residues. The V gene's germline CDR1 is SNHLY and CDR2 FYNNEI. V lost 3 bases and J 1 base, leaving 9 bases between the germline ends. The CDR3 loop reads CASSEREGNTEAFF. In DNA form, the CDR3 reads TGTGCCAGCAGTGAGAGGGAGGGGAACACTGAAGCTTTCTTT.

The chain carries TRBV4-2 and TRBJ2-5; D not resolved. CDR1 is LGHNA, CDR2 YNFKEQ, per germline. The V and J ends lost 2 bases and 1 base respectively, with 8 bases between them. The CDR3 spans 14 residues. CDR3 in amino acids: CASSQFSSQETQYF. CDR3 in DNA: TGTGCCAGCAGCCAATTTAGCAGCCAAGAGACCCAGTACTTC.

This clonotype was seen repeatedly, ten times or more. This chain connects TRBV12-3 or TRBV12-4 to TRBJ2-7, with 7 bases fitting TRBD1. Germline trimming cut 3 bases from V and 4 bases from J; bases unmatched to any gene: 12. This CDR3 is built from 16 residues. As DNA, the CDR3 is TGTGCCAGCAGTTTTTCGGTATCAGGGGGTTTGTACGAGCAGTACTTC. Translation gives CASSFSVSGGLYEQYF.

This clonotype was counted a few times. This chain uses TRBV5-1 with TRBJ2-1; 12 bases match TRBD2. After removal of 4 bases from V and 9 bases from J, the junction contained 11 bases not matched to a gene. This CDR3 spans 16 amino acids. CDR1 SGHRS and CDR2 YFSETQ come from the germline V gene. The CDR3 bases are TGCGCCAGCAGCCGATCGACTAGCGGGGGAGGGTCTGAGCAGTTCTTC. Residues: CASSRSTSGGGSEQFF.

The sample holds a few counts of this clonotype. The J gene is TRBJ2-5, the V gene TRBV6-6, with D possibly matching TRBD1 (6 bases). The CDR3 runs 15 residues. Between the trimmed V and J ends, which lost 2 bases and 4 bases, there was a span of 14 bases. Germline V lookup: CDR1 MNHNY, CDR2 SVGAGI (reference sequence). This CDR3 reads CASSYNWQGRETQYF. In DNA, the CDR3 is TGTGCCAGCAGTTACAATTGGCAGGGGCGAGAGACCCAGTACTTC.

This clonotype was detected only a few times. A read error may explain this, as a much larger clone is one base away. V usage is TRBV29-1 and J usage is TRBJ2-7; D perhaps matches TRBD1 (6 bases). The CDR3 is made up of 11 amino acids. Trimming took off 4 bases at V and 3 bases at J, with 7 bases between the two ends. From germline, CDR1 is SQVTM and CDR2 ANQGSEA. CDR3 in DNA: TGCAGCGTTGTAGGGGGCTACGAGCAGTACTTC. It is translated as CSVVGGYEQYF.

Ten or more counts support this clonotype. The J gene is TRBJ1-5, the V gene TRBV27; D call uncertain. The CDR3 extends over 13 amino acids. Germline CDR1 reads MNHEY; CDR2 reads SMNVEV (reference sequence). V gave up 3 bases and J gave up 4 bases, with 7 bases separating them. The CDR3 nucleotides read TGTGCCAGCAGTTTTATGGGGAATCAGCCCCAGCATTTT. Its translation is CASSFMGNQPQHF.

In this sample, this clonotype turned up once. The chain joins TRBV6-1 to TRBJ2-2; 8 bases agree with TRBD1. Germline V lookup: CDR1 MNHNS, CDR2 SASEGT. CDR3 size: 17 residues. Trimming at V came to 8 bases and at J to 4 bases, leaving 15 bases not matched to a gene. CDR3 protein: CASSRQGANLVTGELFF. The CDR3 coding sequence is TGTGCCAGCTCTAGGCAGGGGGCGAATTTGGTCACCGGGGAGCTGTTTTTT.

At least ten counts were recorded for this clonotype. The chain has TRBV5-6 and TRBJ1-1; perhaps TRBD1 as D (6 bases). The CDR3 has 13 amino acids. CDR1 SGHDT and CDR2 YYEEEE come from the germline V gene. Deletions cut 4 bases from V and 3 bases from J, with 10 bases between. The CDR3 sequence: CASSARTDTEAFF. DNA of the CDR3: TGTGCCAGCAGCGCCAGGACAGACACTGAAGCTTTCTTT.